Each of the 11 T cell receptor beta chains below was sequenced from the same sample in a study of OX40 agonist ivuxolimab in advanced cancers. The repertoire was sequenced with immunoSEQ multiplex PCR; TCRdb's copy has only in-frame clones and lacks some. Among over 85,000 clones listed, 90% to 95% were seen once. The sample was CD4+ or CD8+ T cells sorted from blood, taken in a trial of the OX40 agonist ivuxolimab. The receptors originated from an adult with an advanced solid tumor such as melanoma, head and neck, liver or kidney cancer.

This chain connects TRBV5-6 to TRBJ1-5, with D unclear. V lost 4 bases and J 2 bases, leaving 10 bases between the germline ends. CDR3 length equals 14 residues. The germline V gene has CDR1 SGHDT and CDR2 YYEEEE. The CDR3 protein is CASSRGRRNQPQHF. Here the CDR3 DNA reads TGTGCCAGCAGCCGCGGACGGCGCAATCAGCCCCAGCATTTT.

The rearrangement links TRBV7-2 to TRBJ2-1; tentatively, D is TRBD1 or TRBD2 (5 bases each). V was clipped by 1 base and J by 10 bases, with 8 bases between them. This CDR3 spans 12 amino acids. Germline CDR1 and CDR2: SGHTA and FQGNSA. The CDR3 loop is CASSLVGVEQFF. Here the CDR3 DNA reads TGTGCCAGCAGCTTAGTGGGGGTGGAGCAGTTCTTC.

This clone showed up just once. The rearrangement uses TRBV28 and TRBJ2-7; 8 bases line up with TRBD1. Germline trimming cut 6 bases from V and 2 bases from J; bases unmatched to any gene: 6. The CDR3 runs to 14 residues. Germline-derived CDR1 and CDR2 are MDHEN and SYDVKM. The CDR3 sequence: CASSLGQVPYEQYF. The CDR3 DNA is TGTGCCAGCAGCTTGGGACAGGTCCCCTACGAGCAGTACTTC.

CDR3 sequence: CASSLQGKNEQFF. In nucleotides, the CDR3 is TGTGCCAGCAGTTTACAGGGGAAAAATGAGCAGTTCTTC. The J gene is TRBJ2-1, the V gene TRBV27, with D perhaps TRBD1 (6 bases). There are 13 residues in the CDR3. Germline values: CDR1 MNHEY, CDR2 SMNVEV (reference sequence). Between the trimmed V and J ends, which lost 2 bases and 7 bases, there was a span of 9 bases.

The gene calls are TRBV10-3 and TRBJ2-7, with D maybe TRBD2 (5 bases). This CDR3 is built from 15 residues. The germline V gene has CDR1 ENHRY and CDR2 SYGVKD. Between the trimmed V and J ends, which lost 6 bases and 2 bases, there was a span of 17 bases. The chain's CDR3 is CAIRPGKGGTYEQYF. The CDR3 DNA follows: TGTGCCATCAGGCCCGGGAAGGGTGGGACCTACGAGCAGTACTTC.

The chain carries TRBV19 and TRBJ2-5; 7 bases are shared with TRBD2. Germline CDR1 is LNHDA and CDR2 is SQIVND (reference sequence). Germline trimming cut 1 base from V and 7 bases from J; bases unmatched to any gene: 6. This CDR3 is built from 14 residues. The CDR3 spells CASSIGGQRGTQYF. The CDR3 bases are TGTGCCAGTAGTATAGGTGGGCAGCGGGGGACCCAGTACTTC.

The chain is built from TRBV28 and TRBJ1-2, with D maybe TRBD1 (6 bases). V was trimmed by 4 bases and J by 8 bases, leaving 14 bases between them. CDR1 and CDR2 (germline): MDHEN, SYDVKM. CDR3 size: 13 residues. As DNA, the CDR3 is TGTGCCAGCAGTTCCAGGGGTTGGGAGGGCTACACCTTC. As protein: CASSSRGWEGYTF.

This sequence joins TRBV7-3 and TRBJ1-2; tentative D call: TRBD1 (5 bases). V was pared by 0 bases and J by 8 bases, with 10 bases between. The CDR3 loop spans 13 amino acids. From germline, CDR1 is SGHTA and CDR2 FQGTGA. This CDR3 is CASSLTRGEGYTF. The CDR3 DNA sequence: TGTGCCAGCAGCTTAACGAGGGGTGAGGGCTACACCTTC.

The V call is TRBV11-2, the J call TRBJ2-5, with a possible D match to TRBD1 (6 bases). CDR1 is SGHAT and CDR2 is FQNNGV in the germline V gene. The CDR3 has 14 residues. V was clipped by 3 bases and J by 8 bases, with 16 bases between them. The CDR3 nucleotides read TGTGCCAGCAGCTTCGATGGGGGCCTAAGAACCCAGTACTTC. The encoded protein is CASSFDGGLRTQYF.

V usage is TRBV7-3 and J usage is TRBJ1-1, with D tentatively TRBD1 (6 bases). The CDR3 length is 14 residues. CDR1 is SGHTA and CDR2 is FQGTGA in the germline V gene. Trimming took 5 bases from V and 5 from J, leaving 15 bases between them. The CDR3: CASSEQGGGTEAFF. The CDR3 DNA follows: TGTGCCAGCAGCGAACAGGGAGGTGGTACTGAAGCTTTCTTT.

The chain is built from TRBV19 and TRBJ2-1, with D tentatively TRBD1 (6 bases). The ends were cut back, 4 bases at V and 4 bases at J, with 17 bases in the middle. The CDR3 contains 16 residues. The germline gives CDR1 LNHDA, CDR2 SQIVND (reference sequence). The CDR3 DNA is TGTGCCAGTAGTAGCGGACAGCCCCTAAGGTACAATGAGCAGTTCTTC. It specifies CASSSGQPLRYNEQFF.